Below, 18 T cell receptor beta chains from the same sample are listed, as sequenced in a study of shared clonotypes between healthy human individuals. Clones were sequenced by immunoSEQ multiplex PCR, and TCRdb holds only the in-frame ones, with some missing. The sample shows millions of clones, around 94% of them seen only once. The sample comprised naive CD4+ T cells sorted from blood. Sample subset: CD45RA+ positively selected. These receptors were obtained from a man younger than 35 in good health.

Of note for this clone: Its ends do not fully match the called genes, so a read error is possible. Within the sample, other DNA sequences also encode this same CDR3. The CDR3 loop reads CASSLGGRQETQYF. Written as DNA, the CDR3 is TGCGCCAGCAGTTTGGGGGGGCGGCAAGAGACCCAGTACTTC. This chain joins TRBV5-1 and TRBJ2-5; possible D gene TRBD2, 7 bases. The germline CDR1 and CDR2 sequences are SGHRS and YFSETQ. The CDR3 is 14 amino acids. Drawing the rest from reference TRBV5-1 and TRBJ2-5, the complete variable domain is KAGVTQTPRYLIKTRGQQVTLSCSPISGHRSVSWYQQTPGQGLQFLFEYFSETQRNKGNFPGRFSGRQFSNSRSEMNVSTLELGDSALYLCASSLGGRQETQYFGPGTRLLVL.

This clone was recorded once. The chain is built from TRBV2 and TRBJ2-1; the match to TRBD1 covers 9 bases. Trimming cost V 10 bases and J 4 bases; bases outside gene matches: 11. Germline loops: CDR1 SNHLY, CDR2 FYNNEI. This CDR3 is built from 15 residues. CDR3 protein: CATSQGDRAYNEQFF. For the CDR3, the DNA is TGTGCCACTTCACAAGGGGACAGGGCGTACAATGAGCAGTTCTTC. The full variable domain, completed using reference TRBV2 and TRBJ2-1, is EPEVTQTPSHQVTQMGQEVILRCVPISNHLYFYWYRQILGQKVEFLVSFYNNEISEKSEIFDDQFSVERPDGSNFTLKIRSTKLEDSAMYFCATSQGDRAYNEQFFGPGTRLTVL.

This chain connects TRBV5-1 to TRBJ1-1, with a weak D call TRBD1 (5 bases). Trimming took 2 bases from V and 0 from J, leaving 17 bases between them. The germline gives CDR1 SGHRS, CDR2 YFSETQ. The CDR3 sequence is 17 residues long. The CDR3 DNA sequence: TGCGCCAGCAGCTTCTCCGCGGCAGGGTCCATGAACACTGAAGCTTTCTTT. It specifies CASSFSAAGSMNTEAFF.

This clone was recorded only once. Other DNA variants within this sample encode the same CDR3. The rearrangement links TRBV5-1 to TRBJ2-5, with TRBD2 as a possible D gene (6 bases). Germline CDR1 is SGHRS and CDR2 is YFSETQ. This CDR3 contains 14 residues. The ends were cut back, 3 bases at V and 3 bases at J, with 12 bases in the middle. CDR3 in amino acids: CASSSRTGEETQYF. In DNA form, the CDR3 reads TGCGCCAGCAGCTCGCGGACGGGAGAAGAGACCCAGTACTTC.

This clone occurred a few times. The chain links TRBV9 to TRBJ1-6; D unclear. This CDR3 has 11 amino acids. Germline CDR1 reads SGDLS; CDR2 reads YYNGEE. Trimming removed 8 bases at V and 8 bases at J, with 8 bases between. As DNA, the CDR3 is TGTGCCAGAGACGGGGATTCACCCCTCCACTTT. It translates to CARDGDSPLHF.

The CDR3 reads CASSQVLGDSTNQPQHF. The CDR3 nucleotides are TGTGCCAGCAGCCAAGTATTGGGGGACAGTACCAATCAGCCCCAGCATTTT. The chain links TRBV4-2 to TRBJ1-5; 7 bases match TRBD1. This CDR3 contains 17 residues. J lost 3 bases, V lost 1 base, and 9 bases had no gene match. CDR1 and CDR2 from the germline V gene are LGHNA and YNFKEQ.

CDR3 in DNA: TGTGCCAGCAGCTTAGGGGACACACCATCTGGGGCCAACGTCCTGACTTTC. The encoded protein is CASSLGDTPSGANVLTF. The chain combines TRBV7-9 with TRBJ2-6, with D maybe TRBD1 (6 bases). V lost 1 base and J 1 base, leaving 11 bases between the germline ends. The germline V gene encodes CDR1 SEHNR and CDR2 FQNEAQ (reference sequence). The CDR3 is 17 residues long.

This clone was recorded only once. This chain links TRBV15 with TRBJ2-1; the match to TRBD2 covers 12 bases. The CDR3 runs 15 residues. V was pared by 6 bases and J by 6 bases, with 6 bases of the junction left unmatched. In germline, CDR1 is LNHNV, CDR2 YYDKDF (reference sequence). In DNA form, the CDR3 reads TGTGCCACCAGTCCTAGCGGGGGGGCCTTCAATGAGCAGTTCTTC. The encoded protein is CATSPSGGAFNEQFF.

J is TRBJ2-5 and V is TRBV15; TRBD2 aligns across 8 bases. V lost 3 bases, J lost 5 bases, and 14 bases stayed unmatched. This CDR3 region has 17 residues. The germline V gene has CDR1 LNHNV and CDR2 YYDKDF (reference sequence). The CDR3 DNA follows: TGTGCCACCAGCAGGGAACAAAAAGCGGGAGTTCCTGAGACCCAGTACTTC. Residues: CATSREQKAGVPETQYF.

The chain recombines TRBV5-1 with TRBJ2-3, with 10 bases that match TRBD2. CDR1 and CDR2 (germline): SGHRS, YFSETQ. This CDR3 contains 16 residues. V shed 1 base and J 3 bases; nucleotides not matched to a gene: 5. The CDR3 DNA is TGCGCCAGCAGCTTGACTTCTAGCGGGAGAACAGATACGCAGTATTTT. Its protein product is CASSLTSSGRTDTQYF.

This CDR3 is CASSLGVWQISGYTF. In DNA form, the CDR3 reads TGTGCCAGCAGTTTAGGGGTGTGGCAGATCTCGGGCTACACCTTC. This rearrangement joins TRBV28 to TRBJ1-2; D gene unclear. CDR3 length: 15 amino acids. The V and J ends lost 2 bases and 8 bases respectively, with 18 bases between them. Germline V gives CDR1 MDHEN, CDR2 SYDVKM.

V and J are TRBV6-6 and TRBJ1-6; D might be TRBD1 (5 bases). Germline V CDR1 and CDR2: MNHNY, SVGAGI (reference sequence). Deletions cut 5 bases from V and 5 bases from J, with 10 bases between. The CDR3 loop spans 14 amino acids. The CDR3 DNA sequence: TGTGCCAGCAGTACGGGGGACCATAATTCACCCCTCCACTTT. It yields the protein CASSTGDHNSPLHF.

The chain links TRBV11-2 to TRBJ1-2; 9 bases are shared with TRBD1. Germline-derived CDR1 and CDR2 are SGHAT and FQNNGV. The CDR3 consists of 16 residues. V lost 1 base to trimming and J lost 7 bases; unmatched junction nucleotides: 10. The CDR3 DNA reads as TGTGCCAGCAGCTTAGCGGGACAGGGTAGTAGAGGTGGCTACACCTTC. Its protein is CASSLAGQGSRGGYTF.

Turning to this clone: The same CDR3 arises from other DNA sequences in this sample as well. The chain recombines TRBV9 with TRBJ2-2, with 7 bases fitting TRBD2. Germline V gene lookup returns CDR1 SGDLS and CDR2 YYNGEE. The CDR3 runs 15 residues. V gave up 0 bases and J gave up 3 bases; unmatched junction bases: 2. CDR3 residues: CASSVGGGDTGELFF. In DNA, the CDR3 is TGTGCCAGCAGCGTAGGCGGGGGAGACACCGGGGAGCTGTTTTTT. The full variable domain, completed using reference TRBV9 and TRBJ2-2, is DSGVTQTPKHLITATGQRVTLRCSPRSGDLSVYWYQQSLDQGLQFLIQYYNGEERAKGNILERFSAQQFPDLHSELNLSSLELGDSALYFCASSVGGGDTGELFFGEGSRLTVL.

This clone was seen just once. The chain uses TRBV19 and TRBJ2-2; 11 bases align to TRBD1. The ends lost 5 bases at V and 7 bases at J; junction bases unmatched: 9. CDR1 and CDR2 (germline): LNHDA, SQIVND (reference sequence). CDR3 size: 16 residues. The CDR3 DNA follows: TGTGCCAGTAGTCCCTGGGACAGGGGGTTTATCGGGGAGCTGTTTTTT. Protein sequence: CASSPWDRGFIGELFF. The complete variable domain, with remaining parts taken from reference TRBV19 and TRBJ2-2, reads DGGITQSPKYLFRKEGQNVTLSCEQNLNHDAMYWYRQDPGQGLRLIYYSQIVNDFQKGDIAEGYSVSREKKESFPLTVTSAQKNPTAFYLCASSPWDRGFIGELFFGEGSRLTVL.

V gene TRBV5-1 combines with J gene TRBJ2-7; possible D gene TRBD2, 6 bases. Trimming cost V 3 bases and J 8 bases, with 15 bases left between them. The CDR3 has 13 residues. Germline CDR1 and CDR2: SGHRS and YFSETQ. The CDR3 DNA is TGCGCCAGCAGCTCGGGACTCCTACCTCAGCAGTACTTC. This gives the protein CASSSGLLPQQYF.

The chain uses TRBV18 and TRBJ2-2, with unresolved D. CDR3 length: 15 residues. Trimming removed 4 bases from V and 1 base from J, with 10 bases in between. CDR1 is KGHSH and CDR2 is LQKENI in the germline V gene. The CDR3 protein is CASSRVLLNTGELFF. For the CDR3, the DNA is TGTGCCAGCTCACGCGTACTCCTGAACACCGGGGAGCTGTTTTTT.

The chain joins TRBV15 to TRBJ1-1; no definite D call. Per the germline V gene, CDR1 is LNHNV and CDR2 is YYDKDF (reference sequence). V gave up 0 bases and J gave up 0 bases, with 5 bases separating them. This CDR3 is built from 14 residues. The CDR3 spells CATSRETMNTEAFF. The CDR3 nucleotides read TGTGCCACCAGCAGAGAGACTATGAACACTGAAGCTTTCTTT.